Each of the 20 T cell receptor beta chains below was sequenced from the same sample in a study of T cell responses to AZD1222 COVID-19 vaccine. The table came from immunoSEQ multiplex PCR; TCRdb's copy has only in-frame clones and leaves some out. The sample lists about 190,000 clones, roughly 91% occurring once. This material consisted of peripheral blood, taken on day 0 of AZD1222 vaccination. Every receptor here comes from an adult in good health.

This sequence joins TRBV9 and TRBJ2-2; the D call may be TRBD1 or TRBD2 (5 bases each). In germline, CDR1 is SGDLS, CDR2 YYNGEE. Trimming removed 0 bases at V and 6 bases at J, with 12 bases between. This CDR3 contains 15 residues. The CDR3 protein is CASSVVGDRAGELFF. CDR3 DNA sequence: TGTGCCAGCAGCGTAGTGGGGGACCGGGCCGGGGAGCTGTTTTTT.

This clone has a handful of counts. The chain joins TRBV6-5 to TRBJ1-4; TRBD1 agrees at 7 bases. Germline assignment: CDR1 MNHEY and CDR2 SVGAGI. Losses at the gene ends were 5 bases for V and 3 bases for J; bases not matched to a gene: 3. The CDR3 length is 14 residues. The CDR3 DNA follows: TGTGCCAGCAGTCGCGACAGGGCTAATGAAAAACTGTTTTTT. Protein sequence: CASSRDRANEKLFF.

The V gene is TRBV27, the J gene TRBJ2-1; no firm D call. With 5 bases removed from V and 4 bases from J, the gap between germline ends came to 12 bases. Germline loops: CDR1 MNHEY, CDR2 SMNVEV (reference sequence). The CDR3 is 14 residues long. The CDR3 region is CASSTQVGYNEQFF. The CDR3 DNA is TGTGCCAGCAGTACGCAGGTCGGATACAATGAGCAGTTCTTC.

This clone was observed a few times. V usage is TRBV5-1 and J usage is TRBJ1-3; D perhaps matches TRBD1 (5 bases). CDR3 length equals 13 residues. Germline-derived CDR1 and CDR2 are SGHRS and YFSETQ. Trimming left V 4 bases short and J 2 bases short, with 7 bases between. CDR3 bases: TGCGCCAGCAGCCGGGGACCTGGAAACACCATATATTTT. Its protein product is CASSRGPGNTIYF.

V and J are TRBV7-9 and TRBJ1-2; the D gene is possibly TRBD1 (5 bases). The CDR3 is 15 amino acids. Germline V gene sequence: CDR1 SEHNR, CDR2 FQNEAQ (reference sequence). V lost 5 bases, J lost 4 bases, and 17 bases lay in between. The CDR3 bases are TGTGCCAGCAGCCCAATCGGGGGTAGTGGCTATGGCTACACCTTC. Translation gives CASSPIGGSGYGYTF.

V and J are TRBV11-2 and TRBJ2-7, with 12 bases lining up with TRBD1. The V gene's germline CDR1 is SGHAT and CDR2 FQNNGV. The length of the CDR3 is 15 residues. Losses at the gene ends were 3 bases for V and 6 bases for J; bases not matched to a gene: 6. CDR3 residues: CASSFRPGQGAEQYF. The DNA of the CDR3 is TGTGCCAGCAGCTTTCGGCCGGGACAGGGGGCCGAGCAGTACTTC.

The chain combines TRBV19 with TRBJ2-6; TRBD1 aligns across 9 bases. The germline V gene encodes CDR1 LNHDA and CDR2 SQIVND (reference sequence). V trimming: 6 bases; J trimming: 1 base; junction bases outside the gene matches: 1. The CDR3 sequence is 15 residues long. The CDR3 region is CASSDRGSGANVLTF. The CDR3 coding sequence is TGTGCCAGTAGCGACAGGGGGTCTGGGGCCAACGTCCTGACTTTC.

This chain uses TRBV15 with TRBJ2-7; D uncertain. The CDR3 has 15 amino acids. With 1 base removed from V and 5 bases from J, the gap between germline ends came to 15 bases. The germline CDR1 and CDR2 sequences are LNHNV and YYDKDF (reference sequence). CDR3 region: CATSRGSVIRDEQYF. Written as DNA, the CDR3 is TGTGCCACCAGCAGAGGTTCAGTTATACGGGACGAGCAGTACTTC.

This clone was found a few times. CDR3 sequence (DNA): TGTGCCAGTAGTATGAATACCGGACGGGGAAACACCATATATTTT. Its translation is CASSMNTGRGNTIYF. The V call is TRBV19, the J call TRBJ1-3, with D unclear. There are 15 residues in the CDR3. CDR1 and CDR2 from the germline V gene are LNHDA and SQIVND (reference sequence). Trimming removed 3 bases at V and 4 bases at J, with 13 bases between.

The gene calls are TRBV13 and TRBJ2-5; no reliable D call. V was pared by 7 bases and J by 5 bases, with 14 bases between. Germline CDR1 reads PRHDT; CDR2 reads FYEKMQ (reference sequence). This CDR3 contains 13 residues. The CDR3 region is CASTGPLRETQYF. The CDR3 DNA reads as TGTGCCAGCACAGGACCGTTGCGGGAGACCCAGTACTTC.

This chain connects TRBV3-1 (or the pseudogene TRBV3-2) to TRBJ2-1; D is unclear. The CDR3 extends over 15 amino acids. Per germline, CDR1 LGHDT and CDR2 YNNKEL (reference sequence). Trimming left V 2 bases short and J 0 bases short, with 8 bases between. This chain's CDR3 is CASSQLPGSYNEQFF. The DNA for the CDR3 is TGTGCCAGCAGCCAACTCCCGGGCTCCTACAATGAGCAGTTCTTC.

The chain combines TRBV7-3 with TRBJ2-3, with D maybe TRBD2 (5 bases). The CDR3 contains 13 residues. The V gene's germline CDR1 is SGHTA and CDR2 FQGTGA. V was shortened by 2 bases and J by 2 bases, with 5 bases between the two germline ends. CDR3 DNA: TGTGCCAGCAGCTTAGACTACACAGATACGCAGTATTTT. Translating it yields CASSLDYTDTQYF.

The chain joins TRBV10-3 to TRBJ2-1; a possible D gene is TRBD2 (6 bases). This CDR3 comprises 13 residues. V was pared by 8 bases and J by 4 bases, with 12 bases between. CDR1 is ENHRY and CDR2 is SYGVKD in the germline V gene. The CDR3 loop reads CAIGGTEYNEQFF. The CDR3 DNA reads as TGTGCCATCGGGGGGACCGAATACAATGAGCAGTTCTTC.

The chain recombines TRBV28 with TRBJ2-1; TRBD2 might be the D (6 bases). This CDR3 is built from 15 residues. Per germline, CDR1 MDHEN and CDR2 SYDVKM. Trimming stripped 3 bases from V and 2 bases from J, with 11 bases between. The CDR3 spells CASSFYSGAYNEQFF. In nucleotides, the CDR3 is TGTGCCAGCAGTTTTTATAGCGGAGCCTACAATGAGCAGTTCTTC.

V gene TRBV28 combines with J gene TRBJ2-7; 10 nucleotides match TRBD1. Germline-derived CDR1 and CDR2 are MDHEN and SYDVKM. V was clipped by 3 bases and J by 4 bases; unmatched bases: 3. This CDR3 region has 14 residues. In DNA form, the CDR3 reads TGTGCCAGCAGTTTGTGGGACAGGGGTTACGAGCAGTACTTC. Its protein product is CASSLWDRGYEQYF.

DNA for the CDR3: TGTGCCAGCAGCCAATTTGATTCTGGGGCCGGGACAGATACGCAGTATTTT. Protein sequence: CASSQFDSGAGTDTQYF. The V gene is TRBV9, the J gene TRBJ2-3, with a tentative D call TRBD1 (5 bases). In germline, CDR1 is SGDLS, CDR2 YYNGEE. The CDR3 runs to 17 residues. V was trimmed by 4 bases and J by 3 bases, leaving 21 bases between them.

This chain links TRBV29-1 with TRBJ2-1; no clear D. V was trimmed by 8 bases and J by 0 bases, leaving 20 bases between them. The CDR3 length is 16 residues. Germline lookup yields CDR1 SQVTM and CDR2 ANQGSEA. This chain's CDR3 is CSSRKKGSSSYNEQFF. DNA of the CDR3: TGCAGCTCCCGAAAAAAAGGTAGTAGCTCCTACAATGAGCAGTTCTTC.

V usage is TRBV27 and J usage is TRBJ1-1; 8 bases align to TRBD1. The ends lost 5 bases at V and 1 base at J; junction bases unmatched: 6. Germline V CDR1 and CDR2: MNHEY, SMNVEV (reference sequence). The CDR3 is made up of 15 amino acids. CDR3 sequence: CASSPTGTGNTEAFF. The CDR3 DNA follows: TGTGCCAGCAGTCCGACCGGGACAGGGAACACTGAAGCTTTCTTT.

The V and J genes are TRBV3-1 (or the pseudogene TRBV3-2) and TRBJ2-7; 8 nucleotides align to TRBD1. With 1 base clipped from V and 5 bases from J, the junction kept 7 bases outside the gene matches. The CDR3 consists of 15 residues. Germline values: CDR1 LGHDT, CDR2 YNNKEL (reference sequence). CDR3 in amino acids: CASSQGQGFFHEQYF. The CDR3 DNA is TGTGCCAGCAGCCAAGGACAGGGGTTTTTCCACGAGCAGTACTTC.

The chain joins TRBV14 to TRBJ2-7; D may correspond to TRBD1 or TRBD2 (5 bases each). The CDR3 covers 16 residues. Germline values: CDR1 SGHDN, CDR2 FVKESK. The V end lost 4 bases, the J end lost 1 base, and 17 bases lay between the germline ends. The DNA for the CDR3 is TGTGCCAGCAGCCTACAACCCCGAGGGGCTTCCTACGAGCAGTACTTC. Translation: CASSLQPRGASYEQYF.